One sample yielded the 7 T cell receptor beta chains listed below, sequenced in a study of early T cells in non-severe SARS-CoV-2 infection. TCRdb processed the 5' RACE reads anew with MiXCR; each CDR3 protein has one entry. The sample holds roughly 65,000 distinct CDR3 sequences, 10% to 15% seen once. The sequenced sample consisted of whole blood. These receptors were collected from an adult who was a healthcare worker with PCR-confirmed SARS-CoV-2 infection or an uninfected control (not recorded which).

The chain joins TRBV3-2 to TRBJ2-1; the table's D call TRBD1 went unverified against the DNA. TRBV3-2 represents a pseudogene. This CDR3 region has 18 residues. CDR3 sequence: CAGSQGTLRDLSYNEQFF. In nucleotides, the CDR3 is TGTGCCGGCAGCCAAGGGACCCTGCGGGACCTCTCCTACAATGAGCAGTTCTTC.

CDR3 in DNA: TGTGCCAGCAGCTTAAATGCTGAAGCTTTCTTT. Translated, it gives CASSLNAEAFF. The genes are TRBV7-2 and TRBJ1-1; no clear D gene. V lost 2 bases to trimming and J lost 6 bases, with 4 bases between them. From germline, CDR1 is SGHTA and CDR2 FQGNSA. This CDR3 has 11 amino acids.

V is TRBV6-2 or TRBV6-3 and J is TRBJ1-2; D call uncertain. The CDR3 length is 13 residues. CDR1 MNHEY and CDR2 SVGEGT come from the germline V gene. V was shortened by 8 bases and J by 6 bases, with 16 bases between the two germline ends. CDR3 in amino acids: CASAPRSGNGYTF. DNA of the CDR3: TGTGCCAGCGCCCCCAGAAGCGGGAATGGCTACACCTTC.

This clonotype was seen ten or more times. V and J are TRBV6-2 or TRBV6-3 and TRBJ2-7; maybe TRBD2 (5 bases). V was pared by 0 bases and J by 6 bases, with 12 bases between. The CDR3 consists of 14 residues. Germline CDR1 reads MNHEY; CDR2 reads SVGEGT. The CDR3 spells CASSYSGRTAEQYF. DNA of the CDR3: TGTGCCAGCAGTTACTCTGGGAGAACCGCCGAGCAGTACTTC.

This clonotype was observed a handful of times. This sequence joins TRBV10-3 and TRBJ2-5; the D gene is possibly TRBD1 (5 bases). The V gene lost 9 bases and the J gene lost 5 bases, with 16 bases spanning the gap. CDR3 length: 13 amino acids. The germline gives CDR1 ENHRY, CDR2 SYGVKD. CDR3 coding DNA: TGTGCCATTCGAGGAAGGGGCCGTGAGACCCAGTACTTC. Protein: CAIRGRGRETQYF.

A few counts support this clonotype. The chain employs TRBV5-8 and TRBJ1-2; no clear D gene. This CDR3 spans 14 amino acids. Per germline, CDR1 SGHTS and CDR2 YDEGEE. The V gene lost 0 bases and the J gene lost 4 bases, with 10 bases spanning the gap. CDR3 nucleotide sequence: TGTGCCAGCAGCTTGGACCCGGGCCTCTATGGCTACACCTTC. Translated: CASSLDPGLYGYTF.

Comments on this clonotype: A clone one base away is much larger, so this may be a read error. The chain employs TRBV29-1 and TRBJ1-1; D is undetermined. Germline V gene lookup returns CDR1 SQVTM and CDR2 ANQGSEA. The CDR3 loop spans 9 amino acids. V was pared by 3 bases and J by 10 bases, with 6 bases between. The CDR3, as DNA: TGCAGCGTTGATTTATTAGCTTTCTTT. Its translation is CSVDLLAFF.